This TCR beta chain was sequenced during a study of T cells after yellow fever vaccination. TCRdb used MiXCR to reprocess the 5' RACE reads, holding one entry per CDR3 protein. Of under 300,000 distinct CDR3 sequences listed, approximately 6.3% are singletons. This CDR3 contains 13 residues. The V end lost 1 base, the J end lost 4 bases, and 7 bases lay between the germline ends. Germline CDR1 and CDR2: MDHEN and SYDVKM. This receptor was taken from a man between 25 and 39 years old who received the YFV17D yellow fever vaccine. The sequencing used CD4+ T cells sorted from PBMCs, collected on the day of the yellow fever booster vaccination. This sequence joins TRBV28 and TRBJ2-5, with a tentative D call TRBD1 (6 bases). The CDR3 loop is CASSLSGVETQYF. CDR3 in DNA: TGTGCCAGCAGTTTATCAGGGGTAGAGACCCAGTACTTC. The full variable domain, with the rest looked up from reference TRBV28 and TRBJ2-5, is DVKVTQSSRYLVKRTGEKVFLECVQDMDHENMFWYRQDPGLGLRLIYFSYDVKMKEKGDIPEGYSVSREKKERFSLILESASTNQTSMYLCASSLSGVETQYFGPGTRLLVL.